This TCR beta chain is drawn from a study of blood T cell repertoires in COVID-19 (TCRdb year 2020). About the full investigation: The collaborator samples originated in the United States, Italy and Spain and spanned the acute and convalescent phases of COVID-19. The prospective study material was composed of cDNA or gDNA derived from T cells, B-cell-depleted T cells, or PBMCs. The dataset comprised deeply sampled blood TCRbeta repertoires from subjects exposed to, actively infected with, or recovered from COVID-19. A freely available public database, intended as a resource for researchers studying the immune response to SARS-CoV-2, is where the repertoires were released. Samples came from the ongoing ImmuneRACE study (first 160 participants) plus 1,254 subjects from 6 global collaborators. Sample metadata almost always included a de-identified subject ID, COVID-19 status, age in years and sex. HLA class I and class II types, where available, came from metadata supplied by the sample provider rather than from assay-based typing. Overall study outcomes, separate from this receptor: The amount of clinical and demographic metadata varied by source and participant and was provided uncurated.

Whole blood was collected in K2EDTA tubes by collaborating institutions according to the institutions' own protocols. For TCRbeta analysis, collaborators shipped samples as frozen whole blood, isolated PBMCs, or DNA extracted from either of those sample types. With respect to this clone: The antigen this receptor binds is unknown. Base-call qualities are not available, and no considerably larger clone is one nucleotide away.

The immunoSEQ Assay, a bias-controlled multiplex PCR, was used to amplify TCRbeta CDR3 regions from genomic DNA. For the original study's pipeline: The number of nucleated cells in each sample was estimated by amplification of reference gene primers within the assay. Sequence reads were collapsed and filtered to measure the absolute abundance of every unique TCRbeta CDR3 rearrangement. Productive Simpson clonality was computed per sample as the square root of Simpson's diversity index over productive rearrangements. TCRdb's version of the immuneACCESS table is confined to in-frame rearrangements and falls short of the full clone set. An unresolved V gene accounts for under half of the shortfall where checked; the remainder is of unknown origin. That table is the source of V, J and clone size, and D and trimming were worked out from the DNA. The sample table holds fewer than 15,000 clones, of which roughly 84% were seen once. Together, the top ten hold roughly a third of the sample.

The CDR3 spans 16 residues, from the cysteine through the phenylalanine. CDR3 DNA is the only sequence kept; it has 48 bases, read in frame from the first base. V is clipped by 5 bases and J by 5 bases, and the sequence between their germline boundaries is 18 bases long. CDR1 and CDR2 (MNHNY, SVGAGI) derive from the germline V gene (reference sequence). Sequencing was done on a sample of peripheral blood. This TCR came from a man aged 50 to 60 with active COVID-19. The chain couples TRBV6-6 to TRBJ2-2, and perhaps TRBD2 as D gene, on 6 matching bases. CDR3 sequence: CASSNRDLGETGELFF. The nucleotide sequence reads TGTGCCAGCAGTAACCGGGACTTGGGGGAGACCGGGGAGCTGTTTTTT.